Sequencing of this T cell receptor beta chain was carried out in a study of T cell changes during pregnancy in multiple sclerosis. Sequencing used immunoSEQ multiplex PCR; TCRdb keeps in-frame clones, though not all of them. Counted here are over 50,000 clones, around 92% occurring once; the ten biggest clones make up approximately 0.25%. This CDR3 is built from 14 residues. CDR1 and CDR2 from the germline V gene are MDHEN and SYDVKM. V shed 7 bases and J shed 2 bases, with 14 bases lying between them. This receptor was obtained from a female donor with multiple sclerosis, enrolled in a pregnancy study. The J gene is TRBJ1-2, the V gene TRBV28, with a possible D match to TRBD1 (5 bases). The material was CD4+ T cells from peripheral blood mononuclear cells, obtained in the third trimester of pregnancy. This CDR3 is CASITGGENYGYTF. The DNA of the CDR3 is TGTGCCAGCATCACGGGAGGGGAAAACTATGGCTACACCTTC.